Listed here is a single T cell receptor (beta chain). Its antigen is still unknown. With no exceptions, donors were healthy Caucasians. Germline CDR1 reads DFQATT; CDR2 reads SNEGSKA (reference sequence). The CDR3 spans 15 residues. Trimming removed 0 bases at V and 2 bases at J, with 11 bases between. This record comes from a study of identical twins. From the 5' RACE reads, TCRdb called clonotypes with MiXCR, one entry per CDR3 protein. In the table there are about 530,000 distinct CDR3 sequences, approximately 14% of which are singletons. Study results and limitations: The abundant beta clonotypes from cord blood had fewer insertions, and memory repertoires had none of this.

Another study also made use of these data, one on yellow fever vaccine responses in identical twins.

The TCR was taken from a young woman in good health. The chain employs TRBV20-1 and TRBJ1-5; D is unclear. Sequencing was done on a sample of CD4+ T cells sorted from blood. CDR3 DNA sequence: TGCAGTGCTAGAGATGGGTGGGTGGGCAATCAGCCCCAGCATTTT. Its translation: CSARDGWVGNQPQHF.